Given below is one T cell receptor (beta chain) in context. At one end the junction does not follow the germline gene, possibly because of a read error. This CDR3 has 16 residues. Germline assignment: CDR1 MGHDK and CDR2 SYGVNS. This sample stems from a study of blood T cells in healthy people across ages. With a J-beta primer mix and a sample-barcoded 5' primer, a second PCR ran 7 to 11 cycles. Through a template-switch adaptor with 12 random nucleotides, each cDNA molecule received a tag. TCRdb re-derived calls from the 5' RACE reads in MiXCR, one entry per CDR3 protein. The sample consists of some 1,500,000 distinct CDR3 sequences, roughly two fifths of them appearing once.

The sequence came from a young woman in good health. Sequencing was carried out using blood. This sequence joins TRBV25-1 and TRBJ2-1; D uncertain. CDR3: CASSEISETSDNEQFF. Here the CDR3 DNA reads TGTGCCAGCAGTGAAATCTCAGAGACCTCCGACAATGAGCAGTTCTTC.